This record covers a single T cell receptor (beta chain). Its antigen is not yet known. No base-level quality is on record; no much larger clone is a single base apart. Libraries were built with multiplex PCR. Data came from an Illumina HiSeq 4000. To build TCR beta libraries, CDR3 regions were amplified by Arm-PCR using iRepertoire HTBI primers. Before sequencing, the PCR products went through gel purification. The study's own analysis went as follows. Across samples, 55 to 80 TRBV and 13 to 15 TRBJ segments were identified and used for gene usage analysis of CDR3 amino acid clonotypes. COPE and FqMerger were used to merge filtered high-quality paired reads into contigs. Contigs were aligned with BLAST to IMGT TRBV, TRBD and TRBJ reference genes, and CDR3 was defined per IMGT. Clonotypes above 0.1% frequency were classified as highly expanded clones. Shannon entropy served as the measure of repertoire diversity, while the Gini coefficient captured V-J evenness. Clonotypes shared by more than one individual were considered public. TCRdb reanalyzed the raw reads on its own, using fastp at Q25 for trimming and MiXCR for clone calling, and kept in-frame beta chains. Rows with a matching CDR3 protein are joined into one entry that keeps the most common DNA and genes. For this entry, the V and J calls and clone size follow TCRdb and not the study's own pipeline. For this sample the table gives around 400,000 distinct CDR3 sequences, of which approximately 16% were detected only once. The ten top clones hold approximately 8% of the sample.

These data come from a study of regulatory T cells in long-lasting Graves disease (TCRdb year 2021). The study in broad terms: In the newly diagnosed Graves' disease group, patients had been taking antithyroid drugs for less than 3 months. TCR sequencing covered roughly 13 persistent and about 20 newly diagnosed Graves' disease patients, about 35 samples in total. Peripheral blood TCR sequencing and RNA sequencing compared persistent Graves' disease patients with newly diagnosed Graves' disease patients. The study was registered as a clinical trial and conducted in China.

The time point tag for this specimen amounts to: newly diagnosed GD, antithyroid drugs for less than 3 months. For both TCR sequencing and RNA sequencing, RNA was extracted from PBMCs in TRIzol. The diagnosis of Graves' disease followed American Thyroid Association guidelines. Patients were recruited from an endocrinology department in Xi'an, China. Each patient gave approximately 10 milliliters of peripheral blood, collected in an EDTA anticoagulant tube. Ficoll Paque Plus density gradient separation was used to isolate PBMCs, and no further T cell sorting was performed. RNA quality was checked with an Agilent 2100 Bioanalyzer and agarose gel, and concentration with a NanoDrop 2000. Summary of the overall study and its limitations: Sequencing and analysis were limited to the TCR beta chain. Lower TCR Shannon entropy and fewer highly expanded clones were observed in persistent Graves' disease patients than in newly diagnosed patients, which suggested clonal expansion. The authors acknowledged the small sample size as a limitation that may reduce accuracy. Patients with persistent disease shared more public clonotypes (around 2,700) than newly diagnosed patients did (roughly 970). TRBV28, TRBJ1-2 and TRBJ2-5 were preferentially used in persistent disease, while TRBV20-1 and TRBJ2-1 were favored in newly diagnosed disease. Only peripheral blood was studied, because thyroid tissue, the primary lesion, was inaccessible.

CDR1 and CDR2, per the germline V gene (reference sequence), are LGHDT and YNNKEL. The CDR3 numbers 15 residues from cysteine through phenylalanine. Kept here is only the CDR3 DNA, which spans 45 bases and is read in frame from base 1. The germline V and J ends show losses of 1 base and 3 bases respectively, and no gene match explains 3 bases of the junction. These data are also associated with another study on T cells in Graves' hyperthyroidism and ophthalmopathy. From that second study: A patient counted as having stable Graves' hyperthyroidism if no progression to ophthalmopathy occurred over 18 months of follow-up. Hyperthyroidism patients were aged 18 to 65 years and newly diagnosed, with disease duration of less than 2 months. Patients with uncontrolled infections, other autoimmune diseases, pregnancy or lactation were excluded. Diagnoses were based on clinical symptoms, serum thyroxine and TRAb, thyroid ultrasound and orbital computed tomography. The TCR CDR3 was subjected to a first round of RT-PCR using the HTBI primer set and the Qiagen OneStep RT-PCR kit. Most expanded thyroid clonotypes (frequency above 0.001) were also detected in blood, suggesting blood repertoires may reflect thyroid immune responses. In cross-validation, a model built on a 13 V-J signature told ophthalmopathy apart from stable hyperthyroidism with under 90% sensitivity and about 81% specificity, and in testing the same model reached 80%/75%. In validation, progression to ophthalmopathy was predicted by the model with 70% to 71% sensitivity and 72% to 80% specificity, a median of approximately 6.5 months before onset. A discovery cohort of about a hundred patients, 43 with Graves' ophthalmopathy and approximately 57 with stable Graves' hyperthyroidism, was used to find distinguishing TCR V-J signatures. Whether ophthalmopathy could be predicted prospectively was tested in an independent validation cohort made up of roughly 20 hyperthyroidism patients plus 17 patients who later progressed to ophthalmopathy. The 95 to 100 discovery patients were randomly divided into training and test sets at a 7:3 ratio. In roughly six Graves' hyperthyroidism patients, the study also compared T-cell repertoires from thyroid tissue with T-cell repertoires from blood. After blood sampling, hyperthyroidism patients were treated with methimazole at a starting dose of 30 mg daily, and ophthalmopathy patients were treated with high-dose intravenous methylprednisolone. Libraries were constructed in a second round of multiplex PCR, after which size selection and purification were carried out. Libraries were sequenced paired-end with 100 bp reads on an Illumina HiSeq2000. SOAPnuke was used to process the raw data, throwing out any read that contained adapters or uncalled bases, had a mean Phred below 15, or lacked an exact constant-primer or identifier match. High-quality paired reads were merged using COPE v1.2.5, and each unique nucleotide sequence was defined as a clonotype. MiTCR v1.1 was used to align clonotypes to the IMGT TRBV, TRBD and TRBJ reference segments. Analysis was restricted to V-J combinations with a frequency above 0.0001, which covered about 99% of repertoires. A TCS score was defined as the ratio of F50 (clonal expansion) to E x V (chaos), with BLOSUM62-based TCRdist applied between CDR3 peptides within each V-J. Welch's t-statistics and random forest reduced roughly 500 V-J features to roughly 13, which were used in a naive Bayes classifier (R e1071). Sample size was not statistically predetermined, and blinding of investigators to group allocation was not performed. The paper describes TCR Vbeta CDR3 sequencing of 135 peripheral blood samples, made up of approximately 40 ophthalmopathy patients, around 73 hyperthyroidism patients and roughly 17 progressor patients.

Here the sequenced sample was peripheral blood mononuclear cells (PBMCs), taken at new diagnosis, from a patient treated with antithyroid drugs. This clonotype was sampled from a woman in her thirties or forties with Graves disease. Donor details come from another sample of the same person, matched by shared clones. The receptor chain draws on TRBV3-1 and TRBJ2-5; 9 central bases correspond to TRBD1. The CDR3 in this case is CASSQVGQGKETQYF. The DNA reads as follows: TGTGCCAGCAGCCAAGTCGGACAGGGGAAAGAGACCCAGTACTTC.